This T cell receptor beta chain was captured in a study of cytomegalovirus exposure and HLA in healthy donors. The CDR3 is made up of 15 amino acids. Germline V gene data show CDR1 as LNHDA and CDR2 as SQIVND (reference sequence). Trimming removed 7 bases from V and 5 bases from J; junction bases left unmatched: 11. Primers: 60 Vbeta forward and 13 Jbeta reverse. Produced via immunoSEQ multiplex PCR; TCRdb's table is partial and in-frame only. The sample yields 200,000 or so clones, of which the top ten take up 1.1%. This sequence was found in a girl aged 2 to 10 in good health and CMV-seropositive. Material: PBMCs. The J gene is TRBJ2-5, the V gene TRBV19, with 9 nucleotides matching TRBD2. This chain's CDR3 is CASKSSGTIWETQYF. CDR3 nucleotide sequence: TGTGCCAGTAAATCTAGCGGGACTATCTGGGAGACCCAGTACTTC. The full variable domain, its missing parts supplied by reference TRBV19 and TRBJ2-5, is DGGITQSPKYLFRKEGQNVTLSCEQNLNHDAMYWYRQDPGQGLRLIYYSQIVNDFQKGDIAEGYSVSREKKESFPLTVTSAQKNPTAFYLCASKSSGTIWETQYFGPGTRLLVL.